Sequencing of this T cell receptor (beta chain) was carried out in a study of T-cell memory formation after mild COVID-19 (dated by TCRdb to the early 2020s). Study-wide context: TCR sequence clusters from the two donors were largely donor specific. T-cell clones expanding and contracting after mild COVID-19 in a couple of donors were tracked by longitudinal TCRalpha and TCRbeta repertoire sequencing. Two young, previously healthy adult volunteers, one female and one male, were included in the cohort.

Ficoll-Paque density gradient centrifugation was used to isolate PBMCs. The trim is 2 bases for V and 5 bases for J, with a gap of 15 bases between the germline ends. CDR1 PRHDT and CDR2 FYEKMQ were looked up in the germline V gene (reference sequence). The CDR3 spans 15 residues, from the cysteine through the phenylalanine. The sequence is cut down to CDR3 DNA, 45 bases in frame from base 1. Note on this clonotype: Its antigen target is currently unknown. Qualities for individual bases were not recorded, and no much larger clone is one base off.

Broad study findings and their caveats: Clones contracting from day 15 to 85 had balanced CD4/CD8 phenotypes, while a second wave expanding from day 15 to 37 was biased towards CD4+. Contracting CD4+ clones were located mainly in the CM and EM memory subsets, whereas CD8+ clones were found to be enriched in EMRA. Only a couple of mild cases were covered by the study, and larger cohorts that include severe cases with pre-infection samples were considered necessary. SARS-CoV-2 specificity of the second-wave clones peaking on day 37 was not confirmed. Some responding clones were detected in pre-infection memory, suggesting pre-existing cross-reactive memory T cells joined the SARS-CoV-2 response.

Sequencing was performed on an Illumina NovaSeq 6000. Using 5'RACE with constant-segment primers, TCRalpha and TCRbeta cDNA libraries were constructed, with sample barcodes and unique molecular identifiers added in the process. RNA was extracted from every sample with Trizol reagent. Libraries were amplified in two PCR steps, with a second sample barcode and Illumina TruSeq adapters added in the second step. Sequencing of the libraries was done on an Illumina NovaSeq, producing 2 x 150 bp paired-end reads. The study's own analysis went as follows. Reads were demultiplexed and collapsed into UMI-guided consensus sequences with migec v1.2.7. Using mixcr v2.1.11, the UMI consensuses were aligned to TRA and TRB V and J templates and assembled into clonotypes. A clonotype was counted as expanded or contracted only when both edgeR and NoisET called the clonotype significant, with the noise models trained on biological replicates. edgeR calls used a false discovery rate-adjusted p below 0.01 and a log2 fold-change threshold of 1. PCA with hierarchical clustering of max-normalized trajectories of the 1000 most abundant clonotypes was used as exploratory dynamics analysis. Separately sequenced CD4+ and CD8+ repertoires were used to assign the CD4 or CD8 phenotype of responding clones. TCRdb cleaned the public reads at Q25 with fastp, built clones with MiXCR and kept in-frame beta chains. For every CDR3 protein sequence, its rows merge into one entry that carries the most common genes and DNA. V and J calls and clone size were set by TCRdb, not the authors. The sample records around 130,000 distinct CDR3 sequences, around 14% of which are singletons. The top ten constitute roughly 28% of the sample.

This chain is built from TRBV13 and TRBJ1-1; the D gene is possibly TRBD1, with 6 bases matching. Sequencing was carried out using PBMCs or a T cell subset sorted from them (not recorded which). The sequence came from an adult woman who had mild COVID-19 (a few samples of this study predate the infection). The sample titles of this study are shuffled in the database, so cell type and time point are left out; the donor was told from shared clones. The DNA reads TGTGCCAGCAGCTTAAGGGGGGACCGACCGACTGAAGCTTTCTTT. Translation gives CASSLRGDRPTEAFF.